These T cell receptor beta chains were read from a single sample in a study of identical twins. MiXCR, run by TCRdb on the 5' RACE reads, gives a single entry per CDR3 protein. The sample lists nearly 900,000 distinct CDR3 sequences, about 12% occurring once. These sequences were also reported in another study, on yellow fever vaccine responses in identical twins.

Sequenced input: PBMCs. The source of these receptors is a woman aged 18-30 years in good health. Each CDR3 is given with its conserved first and last residue. The D gene is left open where the match is weak. The size of a clone is reported for some rows only, either as once, few or many, or as a class for expanded clones.

>TRBV28|many|-|TRBJ1-2
TGTGCCAGCAGTCCCGGGACATATGGCTACACCTTC
CASSPGTYGYTF
>TRBV7-8|few|TRBD1|TRBJ2-1
TGTGCCAGCAGCCAAGCTTCGAGGGGGCCAGAGGCCTACAATGAGCAGTTCTTC
CASSQASRGPEAYNEQFF
>TRBV7-9|-|TRBD2|TRBJ2-3
TGTGCCAGCAGCCCTCCATCCGGGACTAGCGTCCTTGCGCAGTATTTT
CASSPPSGTSVLAQYF
>TRBV25-1|-|-|TRBJ2-2
TGTGCCAGCACAGGGCCCGCGAACACCGGGGAGCTGTTTTTT
CASTGPANTGELFF
>TRBV9|-|-|TRBJ1-1
TGTGCCAGCAGCGTAGCGGCTCTCATAGGACAGAATAAGAACACTGAAGCTTTCTTT
CASSVAALIGQNKNTEAFF
>TRBV20-1|-|-|TRBJ2-1
TGCAGTGCTCGGACCCCCCCCTACAATGAGCAGTTCTTC
CSARTPPYNEQFF
>TRBV7-6|few|TRBD1|TRBJ2-2
TGTGCCAGCAGCTTAGCCCCCCCGGGACAGTACACCGGGGAGCTGTTTTTT
CASSLAPPGQYTGELFF
>TRBV6-5|-|TRBD1|TRBJ1-1
TGTGCCAGCAGTTACGGGACAGGGGGGCGTAACACTGAAGCTTTCTTT
CASSYGTGGRNTEAFF
>TRBV24-1|few|-|TRBJ2-5
TGTGCCACCAGTGACCCCTGGGGGCGAGAGACCCAGTACTTC
CATSDPWGRETQYF
>TRBV6-4|-|-|TRBJ2-1
TGTGCCAGCAGTGAGTACAGACACAATGAGCAGTTCTTC
CASSEYRHNEQFF
>TRBV7-8|-|TRBD2|TRBJ2-1
TGTGCCAGCAGCTTAGTATCGACTAGCGGGAATGAGCAGTTCTTC
CASSLVSTSGNEQFF
>TRBV15|-|TRBD2|TRBJ2-3
TGTGCCACCAGCACTAGCGGGATTAGCGGTACGCAGTATTTT
CATSTSGISGTQYF
>TRBV10-3|few|-|TRBJ1-1
TGTGCCATCAGTGAGTCGGCCCGGGCGGTGGATACTGAAGCTTTCTTT
CAISESARAVDTEAFF
>TRBV20-1|-|-|TRBJ2-7
TGCAGTGCTAGACGGCTAGCTAGTGCCGAGCAGTACTTC
CSARRLASAEQYF
>TRBV6-1|few|-|TRBJ2-7
TGTGCCAGCAGTCCCCACCAGGAGGGGGTCGAGCAGTACTTC
CASSPHQEGVEQYF
>TRBV4-1|few|TRBD2|TRBJ2-7
TGCGCCAGCAGCCAAGTACCTAGCGGACCGTACGAGCAGTACTTC
CASSQVPSGPYEQYF